One sample yielded the 22 T cell receptor beta chains listed below, sequenced in a study of blood T cell repertoires in COVID-19. The method was immunoSEQ multiplex PCR; TCRdb's version includes in-frame clones alone and lacks a portion of them. The repertoire consists of around 180,000 clones, with about 91% occurring once and the leading ten covering 2% to 2.5%. The sample consisted of PBMCs or T cells enriched from blood (not recorded which). All receptors come from a woman in her thirties or forties with acute COVID-19.

This chain's CDR3 is CASSTQGGTNEKLFF. The CDR3 region has the DNA TGTGCCAGTAGTACTCAAGGGGGCACTAATGAAAAACTGTTTTTT. The chain recombines TRBV19 with TRBJ1-4; 7 bases align to TRBD1. The CDR3 sequence is 15 residues long. V trimming: 4 bases; J trimming: 2 bases; junction bases outside the gene matches: 4. CDR1 is LNHDA, CDR2 SQIVND, per germline (reference sequence).

This clone showed up just once. The chain is built from TRBV21-1 and TRBJ1-5; whether TRBD1, the table's D call, matches the DNA was not checked. TRBV21-1 is marked as a pseudogene. The CDR3 runs to 15 residues. CDR3 DNA sequence: TGTGCCAGCATTCGGACAGGGGCGGACAATCAGCCCCAGCATTTT. Its translation: CASIRTGADNQPQHF.

The V gene is TRBV19, the J gene TRBJ1-6, with D possibly TRBD1 on 6 matching bases. CDR3 length: 15 residues. Germline V lookup: CDR1 LNHDA, CDR2 SQIVND (reference sequence). Trimming pared 5 bases from V and 4 bases from J, leaving 12 bases between. CDR3 loop: CASSSRGVYNSPLHF. The DNA for the CDR3 is TGTGCCAGTAGTTCCAGGGGTGTATATAATTCACCCCTCCACTTT.

The gene calls are TRBV5-4 and TRBJ2-3, with 16 positions matching TRBD2. V lost 4 bases, J lost 0 bases, and 8 bases stayed unmatched. CDR1 SGHNT and CDR2 YYREEE come from the germline V gene (reference sequence). The CDR3 runs 19 residues. As DNA, the CDR3 is TGTGCCAGCAGCCGTCCGGGACTAGCGGGGGGGGCCAGCACAGATACGCAGTATTTT. This encodes CASSRPGLAGGASTDTQYF.

V gene TRBV25-1 combines with J gene TRBJ2-6; 9 bases agree with TRBD1. The V and J ends lost 3 bases and 4 bases, in that order; junction bases with no gene match: 7. There are 17 residues in the CDR3. From germline, CDR1 is MGHDK and CDR2 SYGVNS. The CDR3: CASSDSDRGSGANVLTF. In nucleotides, the CDR3 is TGTGCCAGCAGTGATAGTGACAGGGGGTCCGGGGCCAACGTCCTGACTTTC.

This sequence joins TRBV6-5 and TRBJ2-7; D unresolved. Trimming pared 0 bases from V and 5 bases from J, leaving 8 bases between. In germline, CDR1 is MNHEY, CDR2 SVGAGI. The CDR3 loop spans 13 amino acids. The chain's CDR3 is CASSYSQSNEQYF. The CDR3 coding sequence is TGTGCCAGCAGTTACTCTCAGTCCAACGAGCAGTACTTC.

This chain joins TRBV30 and TRBJ1-4, with D tentatively TRBD1 (6 bases). The CDR3 is made up of 15 amino acids. Trimming left V 6 bases short and J 8 bases short, with 22 bases between. Germline V gives CDR1 GTSNPN, CDR2 SVGIG (reference sequence). This chain's CDR3 is CACLTGTDEFEKLFF. The CDR3 DNA reads TGTGCCTGCCTGACAGGTACGGACGAATTCGAAAAACTGTTTTTT.

The chain links TRBV2 to TRBJ2-1; no definite D call. CDR1 and CDR2 from the germline V gene are SNHLY and FYNNEI. Trimming cost V 4 bases and J 7 bases, with 5 bases left between them. The CDR3 spans 11 residues. The CDR3 DNA sequence: TGTGCCAGCAGTGTCCAGAATGAGCAGTTCTTC. Protein product: CASSVQNEQFF.

The V gene is TRBV4-2, the J gene TRBJ2-2; 11 bases match TRBD1. V was pared by 3 bases and J by 5 bases, with 11 bases of the junction left unmatched. Germline V gives CDR1 LGHNA, CDR2 YNFKEQ. The CDR3 totals 18 residues. The CDR3 coding sequence is TGTGCCAGCAGCCAGGTCGTTAGGGGACAGGGGGAAACCGGGGAGCTGTTTTTT. Its translation is CASSQVVRGQGETGELFF.

This rearrangement joins TRBV19 to TRBJ1-3; 7 bases match TRBD1. V lost 10 bases and J lost 4; bases outside the gene matches: 13. CDR1 and CDR2 from the germline V gene are LNHDA and SQIVND (reference sequence). The CDR3 sequence is 15 residues long. DNA of the CDR3: TGTGCCAACAGGGCAAGGGGGCGGATAGGAAACACCATATATTTT. Amino acids: CANRARGRIGNTIYF.

V gene TRBV6-5 combines with J gene TRBJ2-5; 11 positions agree with TRBD1. Germline CDR1 MNHEY, CDR2 SVGAGI. The CDR3 sequence is 13 residues long. Trimming took 7 bases from V and 8 from J; bases not matched to a gene: 6. CDR3 nucleotide sequence: TGTGCCAGCACAATGGGACAGGGGGGTACCCAGTACTTC. It encodes CASTMGQGGTQYF.

The chain has TRBV5-1 and TRBJ2-1, with 14 bases identical to TRBD2. There are 18 residues in the CDR3. V lost 3 bases and J lost 6; bases outside the gene matches: 11. Germline CDR1 reads SGHRS; CDR2 reads YFSETQ. This CDR3 is CASSSRTSGGPRSNEQFF. The DNA for the CDR3 is TGCGCCAGCAGCTCGCGGACTAGCGGGGGGCCAAGGTCCAATGAGCAGTTCTTC. The full variable domain, with the rest looked up from reference TRBV5-1 and TRBJ2-1, is KAGVTQTPRYLIKTRGQQVTLSCSPISGHRSVSWYQQTPGQGLQFLFEYFSETQRNKGNFPGRFSGRQFSNSRSEMNVSTLELGDSALYLCASSSRTSGGPRSNEQFFGPGTRLTVL.

The rearrangement uses TRBV28 and TRBJ1-6; 7 bases are a match to TRBD1. Germline CDR1 is MDHEN and CDR2 is SYDVKM. Trimming removed 5 bases from V and 6 bases from J; junction bases left unmatched: 10. The CDR3 is made up of 16 amino acids. The CDR3 DNA follows: TGTGCCAGCAGTATACCACAGGGGCGTTTTAATTCACCCCTCCACTTT. Its protein is CASSIPQGRFNSPLHF.

The chain employs TRBV2 and TRBJ1-3, with a possible D match to TRBD1 (6 bases). Germline CDR1 reads SNHLY; CDR2 reads FYNNEI. The CDR3 has 14 residues. Trimming shortened V by 1 base and J by 5 bases, and 9 bases separated the two germline ends. The DNA of the CDR3 is TGTGCCAGCAGTGAAGACAGGGTTCGAAACACCATATATTTT. This encodes CASSEDRVRNTIYF.

This clone was seen a single time. This chain links TRBV5-1 with TRBJ1-3; maybe TRBD1 (6 bases). V gave up 0 bases and J gave up 0 bases, with 10 bases separating them. The CDR3 is 16 amino acids. The germline V gene encodes CDR1 SGHRS and CDR2 YFSETQ. This chain's CDR3 is CASSLETGYSGNTIYF. Here the CDR3 DNA reads TGCGCCAGCAGCTTGGAAACAGGGTACTCTGGAAACACCATATATTTT.

The CDR3 DNA sequence: TGTGCCAGCAGCCATACCGGGACAGGGGGCGGTGGGCTTTACAATGAGCAGTTCTTC. Translation: CASSHTGTGGGGLYNEQFF. V and J are TRBV7-3 and TRBJ2-1, with TRBD1 matching over 12 bases. Germline CDR1 SGHTA, CDR2 FQGTGA. Unmatched junction bases numbered 15, after V lost 5 bases and J lost 4 bases. The CDR3 sequence is 19 residues long.

The chain has TRBV19 and TRBJ2-1; perhaps TRBD2 as D (6 bases). From germline, CDR1 is LNHDA and CDR2 SQIVND (reference sequence). CDR3 length: 16 residues. Trimming removed 3 bases from V and 0 bases from J, with 12 bases in between. The CDR3 DNA is TGTGCCAGTAGTATGGGGGTCGGGAGCTCCTACAATGAGCAGTTCTTC. Protein product: CASSMGVGSSYNEQFF.

The chain is built from TRBV5-6 and TRBJ2-5, with 8 positions matching TRBD2. This CDR3 is built from 14 residues. Germline CDR1 is SGHDT and CDR2 is YYEEEE. The junction had 7 bases not matched to a gene; V was cut back by 2 bases and J by 7 bases. CDR3 region: CASSLARGVVTQYF. DNA for the CDR3: TGTGCCAGCAGCTTAGCGCGGGGGGTCGTGACCCAGTACTTC.

The chain links TRBV18 to TRBJ2-1, with D perhaps TRBD2 (5 bases). The CDR3 has 18 residues. Deletions cut 3 bases from V and 3 bases from J, with 21 bases between. Germline V gene lookup returns CDR1 KGHSH and CDR2 LQKENI. CDR3 residues: CASSPRAPGNPLYNEQFF. CDR3 coding DNA: TGTGCCAGCTCACCTCGGGCCCCGGGAAATCCACTCTACAATGAGCAGTTCTTC.

This clone appeared a few times. The rearrangement joins TRBV19 to TRBJ1-5; maybe TRBD1 (5 bases). The CDR3 length is 18 residues. With 1 base removed from V and 0 bases from J, the gap between germline ends came to 16 bases. CDR1 is LNHDA, CDR2 SQIVND, per germline (reference sequence). The CDR3 DNA follows: TGTGCCAGTAGTATAGCAGAGGACACGCTTTATAGCAATCAGCCCCAGCATTTT. This translates into CASSIAEDTLYSNQPQHF.

This chain connects TRBV11-2 to TRBJ2-7; D may be TRBD2 (5 bases). Trimming cost V 5 bases and J 6 bases, with 11 bases left between them. The CDR3 runs to 12 residues. Germline loops: CDR1 SGHAT, CDR2 FQNNGV. The CDR3 here is CASSPGFAEQYF. CDR3 nucleotide sequence: TGTGCCAGCAGCCCGGGGTTTGCCGAGCAGTACTTC.

V usage is TRBV5-5 and J usage is TRBJ1-5; D remains ambiguous. The ends were cut back, 2 bases at V and 15 bases at J, with 12 bases in the middle. The CDR3 extends over 11 amino acids. CDR1 is SGHKS and CDR2 is YYEKEE in the germline V gene (reference sequence). This chain's CDR3 is CASSFGEKWHF. The CDR3 bases are TGTGCCAGCAGCTTCGGAGAAAAGTGGCATTTT. The variable domain in full, completed from reference TRBV5-5 and TRBJ1-5, reads DAGVTQSPTHLIKTRGQQVTLRCSPISGHKSVSWYQQVLGQGPQFIFQYYEKEERGRGNFPDRFSARQFPNYSSELNVNALLLGDSALYLCASSFGEKWHFGDGTRLSIL.